A selection of T cell receptor beta chains follows, all from one sample in a study of shared clonotypes between healthy human individuals. Clones were sequenced by immunoSEQ multiplex PCR, and TCRdb holds only the in-frame ones, with some missing. The data hold 1.5 million to 2.5 million clones, with approximately 94% observed a single time. The sequenced sample was naive CD8+ T cells sorted from blood. The receptors here all came from a man younger than 30 in good health. CDR3s include the opening cysteine and the closing phenylalanine or tryptophan. D genes are given only for firm matches. Clone sizes are given selectively: once, few, many, or a class where the clone is expanded.

size	V	D	J	CDR3	DNA
NA	TRBV13	NA	TRBJ2-3	CASSLVSGRDTQYF	TGTGCCAGCAGCTTAGTGTCAGGCCGGGATACGCAGTATTTT
NA	TRBV27	TRBD1	TRBJ1-1	CASSSRQGIEAFF	TGTGCCAGCAGTTCCCGACAGGGGATAGAAGCTTTCTTT
NA	TRBV30	NA	TRBJ1-6	CAWSVDSYNSPLHF	TGTGCCTGGAGTGTAGACTCCTATAATTCACCCCTCCACTTT
NA	TRBV5-6	TRBD1	TRBJ1-2	CASSSVTGRYGYTF	TGTGCCAGCAGCTCTGTGACAGGGCGCTATGGCTACACCTTC
NA	TRBV9	NA	TRBJ2-7	CASSSGTPSYEQYF	TGTGCCAGCAGCTCCGGGACACCCTCCTACGAGCAGTACTTC
NA	TRBV19	NA	TRBJ2-7	CASSWGLGGSYEQYF	TGTGCCAGTAGTTGGGGGCTGGGGGGCTCCTACGAGCAGTACTTC
NA	TRBV6-5	NA	TRBJ2-7	CASSPFPGRIYEQYF	TGTGCCAGCAGTCCCTTCCCGGGACGGATCTACGAGCAGTACTTC
NA	TRBV7-2	NA	TRBJ2-7	CASSLTSAEQYF	TGTGCCAGCAGCTTAACGAGCGCCGAGCAGTACTTC
once	TRBV9	NA	TRBJ2-7	CASSDGISYEQYF	TGTGCCAGCAGCGATGGGATTTCCTACGAGCAGTACTTC
NA	TRBV19	TRBD1	TRBJ2-5	CASSDLTGTALQETQYF	TGTGCCAGTAGTGACCTAACCGGGACAGCTCTCCAAGAGACCCAGTACTTC
NA	TRBV13	TRBD1	TRBJ2-3	CASSLRDRGPDTQYF	TGTGCCAGCAGCTTGCGTGACAGGGGACCAGATACGCAGTATTTT
NA	TRBV6-1	NA	TRBJ2-2	CASSEALTGELFF	TGTGCCAGCAGTGAAGCCCTTACCGGGGAGCTGTTTTTT
NA	TRBV6-1	NA	TRBJ2-3	CASSEFEAGVGTDTQYF	TGTGCCAGCAGTGAATTCGAGGCTGGGGTAGGCACAGATACGCAGTATTTT
few	TRBV19	NA	TRBJ2-7	CASMQREQYF	TGTGCCAGTATGCAGAGGGAGCAGTACTTC
NA	TRBV7-2	TRBD2	TRBJ2-1	CASSPWGGNEQFF	TGTGCCAGCAGCCCCTGGGGGGGCAATGAGCAGTTCTTC
NA	TRBV5-6	NA	TRBJ2-3	CASSRQGDTQYF	TGTGCCAGCAGCCGCCAGGGGGATACGCAGTATTTT
NA	TRBV10-3	TRBD1	TRBJ2-1	CASRRGQVGNEQFF	TGTGCCAGCAGAAGGGGACAGGTGGGCAATGAGCAGTTCTTC
NA	TRBV2	NA	TRBJ1-5	CASREAQGTQPQHF	TGTGCCAGCAGAGAGGCACAGGGTACTCAGCCCCAGCATTTT
once	TRBV6-1	TRBD2	TRBJ2-1	CASSDIAGNYNEQFF	TGTGCCAGCAGTGATATAGCGGGGAACTACAATGAGCAGTTCTTC
once	TRBV27	NA	TRBJ2-7	CASSYRAAYEQYF	TGTGCCAGCAGTTACCGCGCGGCCTACGAGCAGTACTTC
NA	TRBV29-1	NA	TRBJ2-2	CSVEGESANTGELFF	TGCAGCGTTGAAGGTGAAAGCGCGAACACCGGGGAGCTGTTTTTT
NA	TRBV10-1	NA	TRBJ2-3	CASSRLLTDTQYF	TGCGCCAGCAGTCGATTGTTGACAGATACGCAGTATTTT